This TCR beta chain was observed in a study of PD-1 blockade in classical Hodgkin lymphoma. Study at large: Once every 2 weeks, patients received intravenous nivolumab at 3 mg/kg.

Assay used: immunoSEQ multiplex PCR; TCRdb lists only in-frame clones, some missing. Among about 17,000 clones, about 83% were seen once, and the ten largest hold approximately 15%. Concerning this clone itself: The antigen is not known.

The time point denotes: cycle 4 day 1 (C4D1), after more than 5 weeks of nivolumab. Autologous stem cell transplantation was followed by relapse in every patient, and brentuximab vedotin exposure varied. Whole-study results and caveats: TCR diversity rose significantly by C4D1 in CD4+ but not CD8+ cells.

Germline V gene sequence: CDR1 SGHRS, CDR2 YFSETQ. V trimming: 4 bases; J trimming: 4 bases; junction bases outside the gene matches: 6. CDR3 length: 15 amino acids. Sequenced material: peripheral blood mononuclear cells (PBMCs), taken before the fourth cycle of nivolumab. The chain carries TRBV5-1 and TRBJ2-3; 10 bases are a match to TRBD2. This clonotype originated in a human donor with classical Hodgkin lymphoma. The CDR3 DNA reads as TGCGCCAGCAGCGGCGGGAGCGGGGGGGCAGATACGCAGTATTTT. This gives the protein CASSGGSGGADTQYF.